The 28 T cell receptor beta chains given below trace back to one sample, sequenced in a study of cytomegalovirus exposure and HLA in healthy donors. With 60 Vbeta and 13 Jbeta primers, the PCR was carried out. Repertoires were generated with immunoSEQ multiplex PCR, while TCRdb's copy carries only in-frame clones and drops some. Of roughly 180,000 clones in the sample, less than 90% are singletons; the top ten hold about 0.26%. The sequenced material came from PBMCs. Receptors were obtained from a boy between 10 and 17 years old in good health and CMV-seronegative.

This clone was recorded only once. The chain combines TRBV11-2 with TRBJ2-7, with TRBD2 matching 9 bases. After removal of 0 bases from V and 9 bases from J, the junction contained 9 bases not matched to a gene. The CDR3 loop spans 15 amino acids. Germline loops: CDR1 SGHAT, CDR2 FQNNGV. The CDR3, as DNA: TGTGCCAGCAGCTTAGAAAGGCGGGGGGGAAGCGGGCAGTACTTC. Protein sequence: CASSLERRGGSGQYF.

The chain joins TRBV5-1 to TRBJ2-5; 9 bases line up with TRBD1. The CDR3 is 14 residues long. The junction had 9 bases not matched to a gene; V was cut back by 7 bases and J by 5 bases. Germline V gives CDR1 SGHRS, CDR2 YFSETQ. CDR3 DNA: TGCGCCAGCGAATTGGGGACAGGGAGGGAGACCCAGTACTTC. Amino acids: CASELGTGRETQYF.

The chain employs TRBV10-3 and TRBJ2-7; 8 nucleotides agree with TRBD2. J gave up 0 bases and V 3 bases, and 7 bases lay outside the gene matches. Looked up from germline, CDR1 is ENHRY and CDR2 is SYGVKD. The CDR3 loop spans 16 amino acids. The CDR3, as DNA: TGTGCCATCAGTGACCCCGGGAGGGGAAGCTCCTACGAGCAGTACTTC. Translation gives CAISDPGRGSSYEQYF.

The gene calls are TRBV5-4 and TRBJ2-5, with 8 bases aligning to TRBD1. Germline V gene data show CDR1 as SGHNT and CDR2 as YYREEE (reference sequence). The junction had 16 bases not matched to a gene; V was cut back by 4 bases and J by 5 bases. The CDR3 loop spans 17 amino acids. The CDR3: CASSPGVRSGGGETQYF. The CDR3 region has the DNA TGTGCCAGCAGCCCGGGGGTACGGTCAGGGGGCGGGGAGACCCAGTACTTC.

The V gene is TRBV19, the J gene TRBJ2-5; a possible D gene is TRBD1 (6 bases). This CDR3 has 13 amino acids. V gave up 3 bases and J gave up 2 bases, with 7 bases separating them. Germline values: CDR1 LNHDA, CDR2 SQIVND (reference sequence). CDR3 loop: CASSIRGQETQYF. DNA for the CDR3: TGTGCCAGTAGTATCAGGGGTCAAGAGACCCAGTACTTC.

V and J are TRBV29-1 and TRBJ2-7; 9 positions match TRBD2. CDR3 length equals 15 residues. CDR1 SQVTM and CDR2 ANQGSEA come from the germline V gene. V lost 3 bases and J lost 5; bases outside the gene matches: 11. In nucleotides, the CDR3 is TGCAGCGTTGACCACGGTAGCGGGAGAGGCGACGAGCAGTACTTC. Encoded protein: CSVDHGSGRGDEQYF.

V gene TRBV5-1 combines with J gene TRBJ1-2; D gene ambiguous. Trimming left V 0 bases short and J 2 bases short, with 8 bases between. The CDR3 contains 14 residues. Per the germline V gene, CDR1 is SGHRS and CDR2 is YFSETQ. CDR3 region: CASSLELPNYGYTF. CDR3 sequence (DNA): TGCGCCAGCAGCTTGGAACTCCCCAACTATGGCTACACCTTC.

CDR3 nucleotide sequence: TGTGCCAGCAGCTCAACAACTAGCGGGAGGGGAGATGAGCAGTTCTTC. It specifies CASSSTTSGRGDEQFF. The chain has TRBV13 and TRBJ2-1, with TRBD2 identical over 13 bases. Germline V CDR1 and CDR2: PRHDT, FYEKMQ (reference sequence). Germline trimming cut 4 bases from V and 8 bases from J; bases unmatched to any gene: 8. CDR3 length equals 16 residues. Supplemented by reference TRBV13 and TRBJ2-1, the full variable domain reads AAGVIQSPRHLIKEKRETATLKCYPIPRHDTVYWYQQGPGQDPQFLISFYEKMQSDKGSIPDRFSAQQFSDYHSELNMSSLELGDSALYFCASSSTTSGRGDEQFFGPGTRLTVL.

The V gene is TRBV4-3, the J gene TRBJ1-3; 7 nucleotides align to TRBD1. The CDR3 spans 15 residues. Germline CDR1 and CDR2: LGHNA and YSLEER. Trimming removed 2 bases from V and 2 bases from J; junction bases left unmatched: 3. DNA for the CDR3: TGCGCCAGCAGCCAATTCCAGGGGGCTGGAAACACCATATATTTT. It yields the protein CASSQFQGAGNTIYF.

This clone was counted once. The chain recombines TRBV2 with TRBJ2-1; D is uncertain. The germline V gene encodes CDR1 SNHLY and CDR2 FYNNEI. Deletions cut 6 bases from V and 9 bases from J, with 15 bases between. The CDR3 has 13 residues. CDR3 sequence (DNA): TGTGCCAGCAGAGAGTCCACTGGCGGTGAGCAGTTCTTC. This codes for CASRESTGGEQFF.

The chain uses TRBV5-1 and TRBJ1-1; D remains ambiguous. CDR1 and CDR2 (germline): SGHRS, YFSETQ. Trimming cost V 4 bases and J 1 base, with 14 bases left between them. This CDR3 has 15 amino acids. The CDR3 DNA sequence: TGCGCCAGCAGCGCGACACCCGGATCGAACACTGAAGCTTTCTTT. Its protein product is CASSATPGSNTEAFF.

CDR3 DNA sequence: TGTGCCAGCAGCCTCGAGCGGCGGGGAGGCCCAGATACGCAGTATTTT. As protein: CASSLERRGGPDTQYF. V is TRBV9 and J is TRBJ2-3, with D perhaps TRBD2 (6 bases). Germline V gives CDR1 SGDLS, CDR2 YYNGEE. The CDR3 is made up of 16 amino acids. V was pared by 4 bases and J by 4 bases, with 19 bases between. The whole variable domain, filled in from reference TRBV9 and TRBJ2-3, reads DSGVTQTPKHLITATGQRVTLRCSPRSGDLSVYWYQQSLDQGLQFLIQYYNGEERAKGNILERFSAQQFPDLHSELNLSSLELGDSALYFCASSLERRGGPDTQYFGPGTRLTVL.

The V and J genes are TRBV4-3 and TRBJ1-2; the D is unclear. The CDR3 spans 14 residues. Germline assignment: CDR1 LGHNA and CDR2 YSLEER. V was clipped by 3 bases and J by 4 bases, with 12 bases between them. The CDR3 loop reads CASSHDGNVYGYTF. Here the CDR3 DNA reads TGCGCCAGCAGCCATGACGGGAACGTCTATGGCTACACCTTC.

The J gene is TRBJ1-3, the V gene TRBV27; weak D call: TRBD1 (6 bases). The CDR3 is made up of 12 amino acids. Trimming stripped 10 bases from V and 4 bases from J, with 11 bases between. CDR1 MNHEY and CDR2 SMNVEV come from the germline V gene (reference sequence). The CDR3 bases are TGTGCCACTTCAGGGGAAGGAAACACCATATATTTT. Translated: CATSGEGNTIYF.

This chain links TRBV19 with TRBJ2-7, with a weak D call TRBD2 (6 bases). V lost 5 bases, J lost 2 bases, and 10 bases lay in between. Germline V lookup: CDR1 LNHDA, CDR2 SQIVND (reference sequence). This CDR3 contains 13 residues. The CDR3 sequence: CASSAGSPYEQYF. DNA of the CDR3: TGTGCCAGTAGTGCCGGGAGTCCCTACGAGCAGTACTTC.

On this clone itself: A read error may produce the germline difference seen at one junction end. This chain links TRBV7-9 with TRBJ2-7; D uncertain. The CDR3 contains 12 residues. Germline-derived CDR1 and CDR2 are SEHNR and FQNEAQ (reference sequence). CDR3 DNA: TGTTCCAGCAGCTTAGGAGCCAACGAGCAGTACTTC. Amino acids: CSSSLGANEQYF.

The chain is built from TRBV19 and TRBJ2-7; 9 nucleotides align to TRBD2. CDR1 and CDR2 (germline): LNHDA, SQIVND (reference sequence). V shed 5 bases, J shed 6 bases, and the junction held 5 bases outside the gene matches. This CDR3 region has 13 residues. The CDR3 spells CASSSGLAGEQYF. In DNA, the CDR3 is TGTGCCAGTAGTTCGGGACTAGCCGGCGAGCAGTACTTC.

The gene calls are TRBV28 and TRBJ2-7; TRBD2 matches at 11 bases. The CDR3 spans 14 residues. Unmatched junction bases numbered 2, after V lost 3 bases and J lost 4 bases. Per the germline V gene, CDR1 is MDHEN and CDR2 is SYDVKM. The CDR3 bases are TGTGCCAGCAGTTTGGGGACTAGCGGTTACGAGCAGTACTTC. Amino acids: CASSLGTSGYEQYF.

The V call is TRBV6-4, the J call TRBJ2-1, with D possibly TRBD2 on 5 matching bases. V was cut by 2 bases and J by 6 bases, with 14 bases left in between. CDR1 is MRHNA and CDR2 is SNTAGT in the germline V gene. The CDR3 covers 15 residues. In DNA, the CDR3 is TGTGCCAGCAGTGACCGGTACGGGATCAGCAATGAGCAGTTCTTC. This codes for CASSDRYGISNEQFF.

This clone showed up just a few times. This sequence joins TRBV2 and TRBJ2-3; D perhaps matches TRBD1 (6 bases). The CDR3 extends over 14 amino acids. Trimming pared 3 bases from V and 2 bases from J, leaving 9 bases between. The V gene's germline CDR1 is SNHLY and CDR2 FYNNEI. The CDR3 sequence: CASSERQVTDTQYF. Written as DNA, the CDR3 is TGTGCCAGCAGTGAGAGACAGGTCACAGATACGCAGTATTTT.

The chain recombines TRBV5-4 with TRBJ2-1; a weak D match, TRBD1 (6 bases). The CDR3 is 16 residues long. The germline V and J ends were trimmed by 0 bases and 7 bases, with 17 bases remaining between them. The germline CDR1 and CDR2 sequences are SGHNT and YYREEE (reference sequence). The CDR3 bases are TGTGCCAGCAGCTTGGTAGGCAGGGGTGTGAGTAATGAGCAGTTCTTC. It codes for CASSLVGRGVSNEQFF.

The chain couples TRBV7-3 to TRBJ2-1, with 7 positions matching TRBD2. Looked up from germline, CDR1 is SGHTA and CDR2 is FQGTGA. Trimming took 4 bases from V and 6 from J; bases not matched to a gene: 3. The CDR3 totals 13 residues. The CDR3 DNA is TGTGCCAGCAGCTCCTCTAGCGGCAATGAGCAGTTCTTC. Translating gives CASSSSSGNEQFF.

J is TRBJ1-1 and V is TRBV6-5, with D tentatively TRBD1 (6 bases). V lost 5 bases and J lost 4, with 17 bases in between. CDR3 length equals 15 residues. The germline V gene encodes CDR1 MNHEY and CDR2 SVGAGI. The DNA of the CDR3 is TGTGCCAGCAGTCCCAGGACAGTCAAGCCCACTGAAGCTTTCTTT. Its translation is CASSPRTVKPTEAFF.

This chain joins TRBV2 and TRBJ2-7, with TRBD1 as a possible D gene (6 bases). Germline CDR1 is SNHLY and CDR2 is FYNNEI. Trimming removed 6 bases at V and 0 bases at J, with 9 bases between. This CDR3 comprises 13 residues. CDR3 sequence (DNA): TGTGCCAGCAGGCAGGGGAGCTCCTACGAGCAGTACTTC. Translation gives CASRQGSSYEQYF.

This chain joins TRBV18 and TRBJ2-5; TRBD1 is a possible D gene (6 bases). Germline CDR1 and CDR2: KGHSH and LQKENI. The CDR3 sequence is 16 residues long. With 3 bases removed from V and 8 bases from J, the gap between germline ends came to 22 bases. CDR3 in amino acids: CASSPRRDILFPTQYF. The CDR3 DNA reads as TGTGCCAGCTCACCCAGACGGGACATACTATTCCCTACCCAGTACTTC.

CDR3 amino acids: CASSFYAGESYEQYF. The CDR3 nucleotides read TGTGCCAGCAGCTTCTACGCGGGGGAGTCCTACGAGCAGTACTTC. The rearrangement uses TRBV7-6 and TRBJ2-7, with 7 positions matching TRBD2. Looked up from germline, CDR1 is SGHVS and CDR2 is FNYEAQ. Trimming at V came to 3 bases and at J to 1 base, leaving 6 bases not matched to a gene. The CDR3 sequence is 15 residues long.

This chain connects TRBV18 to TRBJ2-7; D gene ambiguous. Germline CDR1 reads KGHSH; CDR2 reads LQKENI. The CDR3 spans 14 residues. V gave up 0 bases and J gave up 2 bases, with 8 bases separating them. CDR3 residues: CASSPPVQTYEQYF. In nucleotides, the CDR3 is TGTGCCAGCTCACCACCGGTACAGACCTACGAGCAGTACTTC.

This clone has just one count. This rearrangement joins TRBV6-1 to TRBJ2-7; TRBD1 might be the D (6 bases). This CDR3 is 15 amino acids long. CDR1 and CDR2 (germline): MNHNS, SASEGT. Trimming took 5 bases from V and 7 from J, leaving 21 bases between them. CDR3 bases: TGTGCCAGCAGTCCGGGCGGGCTGCCGAGGGGGGAGCAGTACTTC. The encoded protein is CASSPGGLPRGEQYF.